One and the same sample provided the 5 T cell receptor beta chains below, sequenced in a study of T cells in women clearing cervical HPV infection. Using immunoSEQ multiplex PCR, the repertoire was profiled, and TCRdb retains in-frame clones only, with some absent. In all, the sample yields fewer than 35,000 clones. The sequenced sample was blood buffy coat. Receptors were obtained from a woman between 18 and 69 years old with a cervical HPV16 infection that either progressed to CIN3+ or cleared (not recorded which).

A remark on this clone: The read halts 3 residues ahead of the CDR3 end, with the missing end drawn from the germline J gene. The chain has TRBV29-1 and TRBJ2-7; the D is unclear. V was pared by 3 bases and J by 4 bases, with 7 bases between. This CDR3 comprises 11 residues. Germline loops: CDR1 SQVTM, CDR2 ANQGSEA. This chain's CDR3 is CSVDYQYEQYF. CDR3 DNA, as far as it was read: TGCAGCGTTGATTACCAGTACGAG.

The CDR3 bases that were read are TGTGCCAGCAGCTTAGTAGACTTTAATGAAAAA. This codes for CASSLVDFNEK. The full-length CDR3 reads as CASSLVDFNEKLFF. The chain employs TRBV7-9 and TRBJ1-4, with unresolved D. The sequenced fragment ends 3 residues before the CDR3 boundary, so the rest is inferred from the germline J gene. The CDR3 loop spans 14 amino acids. Per germline, CDR1 SEHNR and CDR2 FQNEAQ (reference sequence). The V and J ends lost 1 base and 4 bases respectively, with 7 bases between them.

In the case of this clone: The sequenced fragment ends 3 residues before the CDR3 boundary, so the rest is inferred from the germline J gene. The V call is TRBV7-8, the J call TRBJ1-2, with 9 bases fitting TRBD1. In germline, CDR1 is SGHVS, CDR2 FQNEAQ. This CDR3 spans 13 amino acids. Partial CDR3 DNA: TGTGCCAGCAGCCAACAGGGGGCTCGAGGC. It translates to CASSQQGARG. The whole CDR3 protein reads CASSQQGARGYTF.

Regarding this clone: The CDR3 goes on 3 residues after the read ends, and that part is filled in from the germline J gene. V is TRBV7-6 and J is TRBJ1-4; D perhaps matches TRBD1 (6 bases). Germline CDR1 and CDR2: SGHVS and FNYEAQ. CDR3 length equals 13 residues. CDR3 DNA (partial): TGTGCCAGCAGCCAAAACAGGGATTCACCA. Its translation: CASSQNRDSP. The full CDR3 protein is CASSQNRDSPLFF. The entire variable domain, with the rest obtained from reference TRBV7-6 and TRBJ1-4, is as follows: GAGVSQSPRYKVTKRGQDVALRCDPISGHVSLYWYRQALGQGPEFLTYFNYEAQQDKSGLPNDRFSAERPEGSISTLTIQRTEQRDSAMYRCASSQNRDSPLFFGSGTQLSVL.

In regard to this clone: The CDR3 goes on 3 residues after the read ends, and that part is filled in from the germline J gene. The chain links TRBV2 to TRBJ2-3; D possibly corresponds to TRBD2 (6 bases). Germline V CDR1 and CDR2: SNHLY, FYNNEI. There are 18 residues in the CDR3. The sequenced part of the CDR3 DNA is TGTGCCAGCAGTGAAGTACCCTGGAGGGCAGTAGTACAAGAGACG. Translation gives CASSEVPWRAVVQET. The whole CDR3 is CASSEVPWRAVVQETQYF.